This is a list of T cell receptor beta chains from one sample in a study of blood T cells in healthy people across ages. MiXCR, run by TCRdb on the 5' RACE reads, gives a single entry per CDR3 protein. The repertoire consists of 750,000 or so distinct CDR3 sequences, with approximately 25% occurring once and the leading ten covering roughly a tenth. This sample also appeared in a second study, on T cells of mothers and their children.

The sample taken for sequencing was blood. These receptors were collected from a boy aged 5-17 years in good health. Both conserved end residues are part of each CDR3. A D gene is named only where the DNA matches it firmly. Clone sizes are given selectively: once, few, many, or a class where the clone is expanded.

j_call: TRBJ2-7
clone_size: -
d_call: -
v_call: TRBV27
cdr3_aa: CASSRARSVRIIYEQYF
cdr3_nt: TGTGCCAGCAGTAGGGCCCGTTCAGTTCGAATAATCTACGAGCAGTACTTC

j_call: TRBJ1-1
clone_size: few
d_call: -
v_call: TRBV7-2
cdr3_aa: CASIQGTEAFF
cdr3_nt: TGTGCCAGCATACAGGGAACTGAAGCTTTCTTT

j_call: TRBJ1-2
clone_size: -
d_call: -
v_call: TRBV6-1
cdr3_aa: CASSEQGRGYTF
cdr3_nt: TGTGCCAGCAGTGAACAGGGAAGGGGCTACACCTTC

j_call: TRBJ1-6
clone_size: few
d_call: -
v_call: TRBV7-8
cdr3_aa: CASSARGTLSSYNSPLHF
cdr3_nt: TGTGCCAGCAGCGCCCGCGGCACCCTAAGCTCCTATAATTCACCCCTCCACTTT

j_call: TRBJ2-4
clone_size: -
d_call: -
v_call: TRBV28
cdr3_aa: CASSLWGGQSSDIQYF
cdr3_nt: TGTGCCAGCAGTTTATGGGGTGGGCAGAGTTCGGACATTCAGTACTTC

j_call: TRBJ2-1
clone_size: few
d_call: -
v_call: TRBV9
cdr3_aa: CASSVGLDSVFDEQFF
cdr3_nt: TGTGCCAGCAGCGTAGGGCTAGATTCGGTTTTCGATGAGCAGTTCTTC

j_call: TRBJ2-7
clone_size: few
d_call: -
v_call: TRBV27
cdr3_aa: CASSFKDSTYEQYF
cdr3_nt: TGTGCCAGCAGTTTTAAGGACTCTACCTACGAGCAGTACTTC

j_call: TRBJ2-7
clone_size: few
d_call: -
v_call: TRBV9
cdr3_aa: CASSSAGPFGEQYF
cdr3_nt: TGTGCCAGCAGCAGCGCGGGACCGTTCGGCGAGCAGTACTTC

j_call: TRBJ2-5
clone_size: few
d_call: TRBD1
v_call: TRBV7-9
cdr3_aa: CASSSGTVIQETQYF
cdr3_nt: TGTGCCAGCAGCTCCGGGACAGTAATACAAGAGACCCAGTACTTC

j_call: TRBJ2-5
clone_size: few
d_call: -
v_call: TRBV10-3
cdr3_aa: CAISLTVQETQYF
cdr3_nt: TGTGCCATCAGCCTGACAGTCCAAGAGACCCAGTACTTC

j_call: TRBJ1-5
clone_size: -
d_call: TRBD1
v_call: TRBV6-1
cdr3_aa: CASSDLGQGIRPQHF
cdr3_nt: TGTGCCAGCAGTGATTTGGGACAGGGGATCCGGCCCCAGCATTTT

j_call: TRBJ1-1
clone_size: few
d_call: -
v_call: TRBV7-9
cdr3_aa: CASSLVLTSSAEAFF
cdr3_nt: TGTGCCAGCAGCTTAGTGCTTACCAGCTCGGCTGAAGCTTTCTTT

j_call: TRBJ2-5
clone_size: few
d_call: -
v_call: TRBV25-1
cdr3_aa: CASSELKLQETQYF
cdr3_nt: TGTGCCAGCAGTGAGCTCAAGCTCCAAGAGACCCAGTACTTC

j_call: TRBJ2-7
clone_size: -
d_call: TRBD2
v_call: TRBV29-1
cdr3_aa: CSVEVGLATEQYF
cdr3_nt: TGCAGCGTTGAAGTCGGACTAGCAACTGAGCAGTACTTC

j_call: TRBJ2-5
clone_size: many
d_call: TRBD2
v_call: TRBV20-1
cdr3_aa: CSASGAGGPGETQYF
cdr3_nt: TGCAGTGCTAGTGGAGCGGGGGGTCCAGGGGAGACCCAGTACTTC

j_call: TRBJ1-4
clone_size: -
d_call: -
v_call: TRBV28
cdr3_aa: CASSLGPINEKLFF
cdr3_nt: TGTGCCAGCAGTTTAGGGCCGATTAATGAAAAACTGTTTTTT

j_call: TRBJ1-2
clone_size: -
d_call: -
v_call: TRBV5-8
cdr3_aa: CASSWDLTYGYTF
cdr3_nt: TGTGCCAGCAGCTGGGACCTTACATATGGCTACACCTTC

j_call: TRBJ1-2
clone_size: few
d_call: -
v_call: TRBV24-1
cdr3_aa: CATSGSVGIDYGYTF
cdr3_nt: TGTGCCACCAGTGGCTCTGTGGGAATTGACTATGGCTACACCTTC

j_call: TRBJ1-4
clone_size: once
d_call: TRBD1
v_call: TRBV29-1
cdr3_aa: CSVFEQRDSFGEKLFF
cdr3_nt: TGCAGCGTTTTCGAGCAGCGGGACAGCTTTGGTGAAAAACTGTTTTTT

j_call: TRBJ2-7
clone_size: -
d_call: TRBD1
v_call: TRBV4-3
cdr3_aa: CASSQDRWTGVNEQYF
cdr3_nt: TGCGCCAGCAGCCAAGATCGATGGACAGGGGTTAACGAGCAGTACTTC

j_call: TRBJ2-5
clone_size: -
d_call: -
v_call: TRBV28
cdr3_aa: CASSSSGTVKETQYF
cdr3_nt: TGTGCCAGCAGTTCCTCCGGGACTGTTAAAGAGACCCAGTACTTC

j_call: TRBJ2-1
clone_size: few
d_call: TRBD2
v_call: TRBV5-1
cdr3_aa: CASSLVPAGGSYNEQFF
cdr3_nt: TGCGCCAGCAGCTTGGTTCCAGCGGGGGGCTCCTACAATGAGCAGTTCTTC

j_call: TRBJ2-1
clone_size: -
d_call: -
v_call: TRBV29-1
cdr3_aa: CSIPNHYEQFF
cdr3_nt: TGCAGCATCCCGAACCACTATGAGCAGTTCTTC

j_call: TRBJ1-4
clone_size: few
d_call: -
v_call: TRBV15
cdr3_aa: CATSGRPDGNEKLFF
cdr3_nt: TGTGCCACCAGCGGCAGGCCAGATGGTAATGAAAAACTGTTTTTT

j_call: TRBJ2-7
clone_size: few
d_call: -
v_call: TRBV3-1
cdr3_aa: CASSQDLWGNYEQSF
cdr3_nt: TGTGCCAGCAGCCAAGATCTATGGGGCAATTACGAGCAGTCCTTC

j_call: TRBJ2-6
clone_size: once
d_call: -
v_call: TRBV5-1
cdr3_aa: CASQGGSSGANVLTF
cdr3_nt: TGCGCCAGCCAGGGGGGTTCCTCTGGGGCCAACGTCCTGACTTTC

j_call: TRBJ1-5
clone_size: -
d_call: -
v_call: TRBV6-6
cdr3_aa: CASGTPVLNSNQPQHF
cdr3_nt: TGTGCCAGCGGGACCCCGGTCCTAAATAGCAATCAGCCCCAGCATTTT

j_call: TRBJ2-7
clone_size: few
d_call: TRBD1
v_call: TRBV5-1
cdr3_aa: CASSLDYRGLREQYF
cdr3_nt: TGCGCCAGCAGCTTGGATTACAGGGGCCTTAGGGAGCAGTACTTC

j_call: TRBJ2-5
clone_size: few
d_call: -
v_call: TRBV19
cdr3_aa: CASSLAGVMETQYF
cdr3_nt: TGTGCCAGTAGTTTGGCAGGGGTCATGGAGACCCAGTACTTC

j_call: TRBJ2-1
clone_size: few
d_call: TRBD1
v_call: TRBV20-1
cdr3_aa: CSVGTGDYNEQFF
cdr3_nt: TGCAGTGTGGGGACAGGGGATTACAATGAGCAGTTCTTC

j_call: TRBJ1-5
clone_size: few
d_call: -
v_call: TRBV27
cdr3_aa: CASSLIRDSNQPQHF
cdr3_nt: TGTGCCAGCAGTTTAATCAGGGATAGCAATCAGCCCCAGCATTTT

j_call: TRBJ2-1
clone_size: few
d_call: -
v_call: TRBV2
cdr3_aa: CASSEFPQIQFF
cdr3_nt: TGTGCCAGCAGTGAATTTCCTCAGATACAGTTCTTC

j_call: TRBJ2-5
clone_size: -
d_call: TRBD2
v_call: TRBV5-6
cdr3_aa: CASSRTGRYGETQYF
cdr3_nt: TGTGCCAGCAGTCGGACCGGGAGGTATGGAGAGACCCAGTACTTC

j_call: TRBJ2-5
clone_size: few
d_call: -
v_call: TRBV10-3
cdr3_aa: CAISESPIRETQYF
cdr3_nt: TGTGCCATCAGTGAGTCCCCAATCCGAGAGACCCAGTACTTC

j_call: TRBJ2-7
clone_size: -
d_call: -
v_call: TRBV7-2
cdr3_aa: CASSLGVLSHEQYF
cdr3_nt: TGTGCCAGCAGCTTAGGCGTCCTTTCCCACGAGCAGTACTTC

j_call: TRBJ2-1
clone_size: few
d_call: -
v_call: TRBV18
cdr3_aa: CANSPRGFEQFF
cdr3_nt: TGTGCCAACTCACCAAGGGGGTTTGAGCAGTTCTTC

j_call: TRBJ2-7
clone_size: -
d_call: -
v_call: TRBV27
cdr3_aa: CASSFEGRSYEQYF
cdr3_nt: TGTGCCAGCAGTTTCGAAGGCAGAAGCTACGAGCAGTACTTC

j_call: TRBJ2-2
clone_size: -
d_call: -
v_call: TRBV5-1
cdr3_aa: CASSLGAQHPWGELFF
cdr3_nt: TGCGCCAGCAGCTTGGGAGCTCAGCACCCGTGGGGGGAGCTGTTTTTT

j_call: TRBJ1-4
clone_size: -
d_call: TRBD1
v_call: TRBV20-1
cdr3_aa: CSARDRGQSNEKLFF
cdr3_nt: TGCAGTGCTAGAGATAGGGGACAGTCAAATGAAAAACTGTTTTTT

j_call: TRBJ1-2
clone_size: -
d_call: -
v_call: TRBV7-2
cdr3_aa: CASSPVGYGYTF
cdr3_nt: TGTGCCAGCAGCCCCGTGGGCTATGGCTACACCTTC

j_call: TRBJ2-7
clone_size: -
d_call: TRBD1
v_call: TRBV15
cdr3_aa: CATSRDVQGARQYF
cdr3_nt: TGTGCCACCAGCAGAGATGTTCAGGGGGCGAGGCAGTACTTC

j_call: TRBJ2-3
clone_size: -
d_call: -
v_call: TRBV20-1
cdr3_aa: CSARVGGIDTQYF
cdr3_nt: TGCAGTGCTAGAGTAGGGGGGATAGATACGCAGTATTTT

j_call: TRBJ1-5
clone_size: few
d_call: -
v_call: TRBV6-6
cdr3_aa: CASSRSGTTTNQPQHF
cdr3_nt: TGTGCCAGCAGCCGTTCCGGGACAACTACAAATCAGCCCCAGCATTTT

j_call: TRBJ1-2
clone_size: -
d_call: TRBD1
v_call: TRBV7-9
cdr3_aa: CASSPGTGGPMRNYGYTF
cdr3_nt: TGTGCCAGCAGCCCAGGGACAGGGGGTCCCATGCGTAACTATGGCTACACCTTC

j_call: TRBJ1-4
clone_size: -
d_call: -
v_call: TRBV7-9
cdr3_aa: CASSPEATNEKLFF
cdr3_nt: TGTGCCAGCAGCCCAGAAGCAACTAATGAAAAACTGTTTTTT

j_call: TRBJ2-1
clone_size: few
d_call: -
v_call: TRBV28
cdr3_aa: CASSPGTYPNEQFF
cdr3_nt: TGTGCCAGCAGCCCGGGGACTTACCCGAATGAGCAGTTCTTC

j_call: TRBJ1-4
clone_size: few
d_call: -
v_call: TRBV2
cdr3_aa: CASSEVRETNEKLFF
cdr3_nt: TGTGCCAGCAGTGAAGTACGGGAAACTAATGAAAAACTGTTTTTT

j_call: TRBJ2-4
clone_size: few
d_call: -
v_call: TRBV7-9
cdr3_aa: CASSPWLAKNIQYF
cdr3_nt: TGTGCCAGCAGCCCCTGGCTAGCCAAAAACATTCAGTACTTC

j_call: TRBJ2-5
clone_size: few
d_call: -
v_call: TRBV3-1
cdr3_aa: CASSQKTNQETQYF
cdr3_nt: TGTGCCAGCAGCCAGAAGACTAACCAAGAGACCCAGTACTTC

j_call: TRBJ1-2
clone_size: few
d_call: -
v_call: TRBV10-3
cdr3_aa: CAISDETALDGYTF
cdr3_nt: TGTGCCATCAGTGATGAAACAGCCTTGGATGGCTACACCTTC

j_call: TRBJ2-1
clone_size: few
d_call: -
v_call: TRBV29-1
cdr3_aa: CSVAYGGQSEQFF
cdr3_nt: TGCAGCGTCGCCTATGGAGGGCAAAGTGAGCAGTTCTTC

j_call: TRBJ2-5
clone_size: few
d_call: TRBD2
v_call: TRBV18
cdr3_aa: CASSRGLAGAQETQYF
cdr3_nt: TGTGCCAGCTCCCGAGGACTAGCGGGAGCACAAGAGACCCAGTACTTC

j_call: TRBJ2-7
clone_size: -
d_call: TRBD2
v_call: TRBV3-1
cdr3_aa: CASSQVFSGGAETYEQYF
cdr3_nt: TGTGCCAGCAGCCAAGTCTTCAGCGGGGGGGCCGAAACCTACGAGCAGTACTTC

j_call: TRBJ2-7
clone_size: few
d_call: -
v_call: TRBV28
cdr3_aa: CASSTTSYEQYF
cdr3_nt: TGTGCCAGCAGCACGACTTCCTACGAGCAGTACTTC

j_call: TRBJ2-5
clone_size: -
d_call: -
v_call: TRBV7-2
cdr3_aa: CASSKDGVKGTQYF
cdr3_nt: TGTGCCAGCAGCAAAGACGGGGTTAAAGGGACCCAGTACTTC

j_call: TRBJ2-2
clone_size: few
d_call: -
v_call: TRBV27
cdr3_aa: CASSLIRGANTGEPFF
cdr3_nt: TGTGCCAGCAGTCTCATAAGGGGCGCGAACACCGGGGAGCCGTTTTTT

j_call: TRBJ2-2
clone_size: -
d_call: TRBD1
v_call: TRBV6-6
cdr3_aa: CASRATGSEAGELFF
cdr3_nt: TGTGCCAGCAGGGCGACAGGGTCGGAGGCCGGGGAGCTGTTTTTT

j_call: TRBJ1-2
clone_size: few
d_call: -
v_call: TRBV20-1
cdr3_aa: CSAPPDYGYGYTF
cdr3_nt: TGCAGTGCCCCGCCAGATTATGGCTATGGCTACACCTTC